These 19 T cell receptor beta chains originate from one sample sequenced in a study of naive CD8 T cells in extremely preterm neonates. The repertoire was sequenced with immunoSEQ multiplex PCR; TCRdb's copy has only in-frame clones and lacks some. The sample lists thousands of clones, around 97% occurring once. The sequenced sample was naive CD8+ T cells from blood. These TCRs come from a human donor in good health.

The chain couples TRBV30 to TRBJ2-3; 9 bases agree with TRBD2. Germline assignment: CDR1 GTSNPN and CDR2 SVGIG (reference sequence). Trimming cost V 1 base and J 2 bases; bases outside gene matches: 10. The CDR3 length is 17 residues. CDR3 nucleotide sequence: TGTGCCTGGAGTGCCGGCCTGACTAGCGGTTACACAGATACGCAGTATTTT. Protein product: CAWSAGLTSGYTDTQYF.

In the case of this clone: The same CDR3 is also encoded by other DNA sequences in this sample. The chain couples TRBV7-2 to TRBJ2-1; 8 bases map to TRBD2. The germline V gene has CDR1 SGHTA and CDR2 FQGNSA. V trimming: 5 bases; J trimming: 4 bases; junction bases outside the gene matches: 7. This CDR3 comprises 15 residues. The CDR3 sequence is CASSLTSVPYNEQFF. For the CDR3, the DNA is TGTGCCAGCAGCCTGACTAGCGTACCATACAATGAGCAGTTCTTC. The variable domain in full, with the rest retrieved from reference TRBV7-2 and TRBJ2-1, is GAGVSQSPSNKVTEKGKDVELRCDPISGHTALYWYRQSLGQGLEFLIYFQGNSAPDKSGLPSDRFSAERTGGSVSTLTIQRTQQEDSAVYLCASSLTSVPYNEQFFGPGTRLTVL.

This clone occurred once. Other DNA sequences in this specimen translate into the identical CDR3. The rearrangement uses TRBV5-1 and TRBJ2-6, with D possibly TRBD1 on 6 matching bases. Germline V gene lookup returns CDR1 SGHRS and CDR2 YFSETQ. This CDR3 contains 15 residues. V dropped 5 bases and J dropped 4 bases, with 13 bases sitting between them. The CDR3 loop reads CASSLTGPGANVLTF. DNA of the CDR3: TGCGCCAGCAGTTTGACAGGACCCGGGGCCAACGTCCTGACTTTC.

The V call is TRBV7-3, the J call TRBJ2-7; TRBD2 might be the D (5 bases). Trimming removed 5 bases at V and 0 bases at J, with 11 bases between. Germline V lookup: CDR1 SGHTA, CDR2 FQGTGA. The CDR3 is 14 amino acids. CDR3 loop: CASSPGLNSYEQYF. CDR3 coding DNA: TGTGCCAGCAGCCCTGGACTTAACTCCTACGAGCAGTACTTC.

In regard to this clone: Distinct nucleotide sequences in the sample also encode this CDR3. The CDR3 reads CASSQDPGLAGYQETQYF. The CDR3 region has the DNA TGTGCCAGCAGCCAAGATCCTGGGCTAGCGGGGTACCAAGAGACCCAGTACTTC. The rearrangement links TRBV4-2 to TRBJ2-5; 9 bases fit TRBD2. V shed 0 bases and J 0 bases; nucleotides not matched to a gene: 8. CDR3 length: 18 residues. Germline V gives CDR1 LGHNA, CDR2 YNFKEQ.

The V call is TRBV9, the J call TRBJ1-3; D ambiguous. Germline CDR1 and CDR2: SGDLS and YYNGEE. The CDR3 has 16 amino acids. V lost 0 bases to trimming and J lost 4 bases, with 14 bases between them. The CDR3 loop reads CASSVEAAMTGNTIYF. CDR3 DNA sequence: TGTGCCAGCAGCGTAGAAGCAGCAATGACAGGAAACACCATATATTTT. Full variable domain (missing parts from reference TRBV9 and TRBJ1-3): DSGVTQTPKHLITATGQRVTLRCSPRSGDLSVYWYQQSLDQGLQFLIQYYNGEERAKGNILERFSAQQFPDLHSELNLSSLELGDSALYFCASSVEAAMTGNTIYFGEGSWLTVV.

Only one count was recorded for this clone. The V and J genes are TRBV2 and TRBJ2-7, with D possibly TRBD1 on 6 matching bases. The length of the CDR3 is 11 residues. Germline values: CDR1 SNHLY, CDR2 FYNNEI. Trimming cost V 6 bases and J 6 bases, with 9 bases left between them. The CDR3 loop reads CASRDRSEQYF. CDR3 nucleotides: TGTGCCAGCAGAGACAGGTCCGAGCAGTACTTC.

This clone was recorded once. This rearrangement joins TRBV29-1 to TRBJ2-5; 10 nucleotides match TRBD2. The CDR3 totals 13 residues. The germline CDR1 and CDR2 sequences are SQVTM and ANQGSEA. V lost 6 bases, J lost 6 bases, and 7 bases stayed unmatched. The CDR3 loop is CSVWSSGRKTQYF. The DNA for the CDR3 is TGCAGCGTCTGGAGTAGCGGGAGGAAGACCCAGTACTTC.

This clone was counted a single time. The V and J genes are TRBV11-1 and TRBJ2-7; D is perhaps TRBD2 (5 bases). CDR1 is SGHAT, CDR2 FQDESV, per germline (reference sequence). The CDR3 loop spans 13 amino acids. Between the trimmed V and J ends, which lost 5 bases and 6 bases, there was a span of 14 bases. The CDR3 DNA reads TGTGCCAGCAGCACTAGATATGGTAGCGAGCAGTACTTC. It is translated as CASSTRYGSEQYF. The whole variable domain, remainder taken from reference TRBV11-1 and TRBJ2-7, is EAEVAQSPRYKITEKSQAVAFWCDPISGHATLYWYRQILGQGPELLVQFQDESVVDDSQLPKDRFSAERLKGVDSTLKIQPAELGDSAMYLCASSTRYGSEQYFGPGTRLTVT.

V gene TRBV5-1 combines with J gene TRBJ2-5; D possibly corresponds to TRBD2 (7 bases). With 5 bases removed from V and 2 bases from J, the gap between germline ends came to 19 bases. The CDR3 covers 16 residues. Germline CDR1 and CDR2: SGHRS and YFSETQ. CDR3 sequence: CASRRGRTSLQETQYF. In DNA form, the CDR3 reads TGCGCCAGCAGGCGGGGGCGAACTAGCTTACAAGAGACCCAGTACTTC.

This chain connects TRBV29-1 to TRBJ1-1; D perhaps matches TRBD1 (5 bases). Germline V gene sequence: CDR1 SQVTM, CDR2 ANQGSEA. CDR3 length: 10 residues. Trimming stripped 5 bases from V and 7 bases from J, with 8 bases between. CDR3 protein: CSVSDSEAFF. CDR3 DNA sequence: TGCAGCGTTTCCGACAGTGAAGCTTTCTTT.

V and J are TRBV4-1 and TRBJ2-4, with D possibly matching TRBD1 (6 bases). V was cut by 1 base and J by 0 bases, with 13 bases left in between. The germline V gene has CDR1 MGHRA and CDR2 YSYEKL. CDR3 length: 17 residues. The CDR3 DNA sequence: TGCGCCAGCAGCCAAGCAGGGGATCTTCTAGCCAAAAACATTCAGTACTTC. Its protein is CASSQAGDLLAKNIQYF.

The chain employs TRBV7-9 and TRBJ2-3; weak D call: TRBD2 (6 bases). Trimming took off 5 bases at V and 1 base at J, with 16 bases between the two ends. CDR1 SEHNR and CDR2 FQNEAQ come from the germline V gene (reference sequence). The CDR3 spans 16 residues. In DNA, the CDR3 is TGTGCCAGCAGCCTTCTCCTAGCGACCGGCACAGATACGCAGTATTTT. This encodes CASSLLLATGTDTQYF.

V usage is TRBV27 and J usage is TRBJ2-7; TRBD1 is a possible D gene (5 bases). This CDR3 region has 13 residues. Trimming stripped 5 bases from V and 4 bases from J, with 12 bases between. Germline CDR1 reads MNHEY; CDR2 reads SMNVEV (reference sequence). The CDR3 reads CASSPLDKYEQYF. CDR3 nucleotide sequence: TGTGCCAGCAGTCCCTTGGACAAATACGAGCAGTACTTC.

This chain links TRBV10-1 with TRBJ1-2, with 9 bases matching TRBD1. CDR1 and CDR2 from the germline V gene are WNHNN and SYGVQD (reference sequence). V gave up 5 bases and J gave up 4 bases; unmatched junction bases: 5. CDR3 length: 14 residues. The CDR3 coding sequence is TGCGCCAGCAGTCGGGACAGGGCCTTCTATGGCTACACCTTC. Translated, it gives CASSRDRAFYGYTF.

The chain joins TRBV30 to TRBJ1-5, with D possibly TRBD1 on 6 matching bases. The CDR3 length is 15 residues. Trimming took 4 bases from V and 0 from J, leaving 13 bases between them. Per germline, CDR1 GTSNPN and CDR2 SVGIG (reference sequence). This chain's CDR3 is CAWTQGQYSNQPQHF. The CDR3 DNA follows: TGTGCCTGGACCCAAGGACAGTATAGCAATCAGCCCCAGCATTTT.

In this sample, this clone turned up a few times. The rearrangement uses TRBV5-6 and TRBJ1-1; weak D call: TRBD1 (5 bases). The CDR3 runs 16 residues. V was trimmed by 5 bases and J by 3 bases, leaving 20 bases between them. Germline CDR1 and CDR2: SGHDT and YYEEEE. CDR3 DNA: TGTGCCAGCAGGAGAGAACCGGGACTGCGGGACACTGAAGCTTTCTTT. Amino acid sequence: CASRREPGLRDTEAFF.

The V call is TRBV5-1, the J call TRBJ1-4; possibly TRBD1 for D (5 bases). The CDR3 sequence is 14 residues long. Per germline, CDR1 SGHRS and CDR2 YFSETQ. V lost 2 bases and J 7 bases, leaving 12 bases between the germline ends. The CDR3 sequence: CASSFGEGFEKLFF. The CDR3 coding sequence is TGCGCCAGCAGCTTCGGGGAGGGGTTTGAAAAACTGTTTTTT.

The chain couples TRBV7-9 to TRBJ1-3, with TRBD1 matching over 11 bases. Trimming cost V 4 bases and J 4 bases; bases outside gene matches: 0. The germline CDR1 and CDR2 sequences are SEHNR and FQNEAQ (reference sequence). The CDR3 loop spans 14 amino acids. The CDR3 DNA is TGTGCCAGCAGCTGGACAGGGGGCGGAAACACCATATATTTT. It encodes CASSWTGGGNTIYF.